One sample yielded the 16 T cell receptor beta chains listed below, sequenced in a study of cytotoxic CD8 clonotypes in ibrutinib-treated CLL. Profiled with immunoSEQ multiplex PCR; TCRdb holds only in-frame clones, not every one. The table has about 250,000 clones, around three quarters seen once. The sample was PBMCs, taken after 24 months of ibrutinib treatment. The receptors derive from a human donor with chronic lymphocytic leukemia.

In its sample, this clone was seen a few times. The chain carries TRBV27 and TRBJ2-7; TRBD1 matches at 8 bases. Germline V gene sequence: CDR1 MNHEY, CDR2 SMNVEV (reference sequence). This CDR3 comprises 13 residues. With 2 bases clipped from V and 5 bases from J, the junction kept 2 bases outside the gene matches. CDR3 residues: CASSLNRGDEQYF. CDR3 nucleotide sequence: TGTGCCAGCAGTTTAAACAGGGGGGACGAGCAGTACTTC.

This sequence joins TRBV7-2 and TRBJ2-5, with unresolved D. Trimming removed 2 bases from V and 7 bases from J, with 5 bases in between. CDR1 is SGHTA, CDR2 FQGNSA, per germline. The CDR3 covers 11 residues. CDR3 DNA: TGTGCCAGCAGCTTAAGGAGGACCCAGTACTTC. Translated, it gives CASSLRRTQYF.

The chain combines TRBV10-3 with TRBJ2-1; TRBD2 agrees at 8 bases. The CDR3 sequence is 16 residues long. Germline V lookup: CDR1 ENHRY, CDR2 SYGVKD. J lost 10 bases, V lost 2 bases, and 13 bases had no gene match. CDR3 DNA sequence: TGTGCCATCAGTGAGGGGATTGCGGGAGGTATAGCGGAGCAGTTCTTC. Protein sequence: CAISEGIAGGIAEQFF.

The chain joins TRBV28 to TRBJ2-3, with D maybe TRBD2 (5 bases). Per the germline V gene, CDR1 is MDHEN and CDR2 is SYDVKM. V was cut by 5 bases and J by 0 bases, with 9 bases left in between. The CDR3 length is 14 residues. This chain's CDR3 is CASSTTRSTDTQYF. The CDR3, as DNA: TGTGCCAGCAGTACAACTAGGAGCACAGATACGCAGTATTTT.

J is TRBJ2-7 and V is TRBV28; D is possibly TRBD2 (6 bases). V gave up 7 bases and J gave up 3 bases, with 13 bases separating them. This CDR3 has 13 residues. Germline V lookup: CDR1 MDHEN, CDR2 SYDVKM. The CDR3 loop is CASKPGGIYEQYF. CDR3 nucleotides: TGTGCCAGCAAACCTGGGGGGATCTACGAGCAGTACTTC.

This clone was observed a handful of times. The chain links TRBV7-2 to TRBJ1-1; D is perhaps TRBD1 (5 bases). Trimming left V 5 bases short and J 7 bases short, with 17 bases between. The CDR3 is 14 amino acids. CDR1 is SGHTA and CDR2 is FQGNSA in the germline V gene. The CDR3 DNA follows: TGTGCCAGCAGCCCCCGCCACGGGGGATTTGAAGCTTTCTTT. Protein product: CASSPRHGGFEAFF.

This sequence joins TRBV10-3 and TRBJ2-7; no reliable D call. The V end lost 10 bases, the J end lost 0 bases, and 16 bases lay between the germline ends. Per the germline V gene, CDR1 is ENHRY and CDR2 is SYGVKD. CDR3 length equals 14 residues. The CDR3 DNA reads as TGTGCCACGTACAGCGAGTATAGCTCCTACGAGCAGTACTTC. This translates into CATYSEYSSYEQYF.

This clone came up a few times. The chain couples TRBV6-5 to TRBJ1-1; D unresolved. CDR1 is MNHEY and CDR2 is SVGAGI in the germline V gene. V gave up 6 bases and J gave up 0 bases, with 14 bases separating them. The CDR3 has 15 amino acids. The CDR3 nucleotides are TGTGCCAGCAGACCGGATACGGGGTTGAACACTGAAGCTTTCTTT. Amino acid sequence: CASRPDTGLNTEAFF.

The gene calls are TRBV7-6 and TRBJ2-7; D not resolved. The CDR3 runs to 12 residues. V lost 2 bases and J 6 bases, leaving 8 bases between the germline ends. CDR1 and CDR2 (germline): SGHVS, FNYEAQ. CDR3 coding DNA: TGTGCCAGCAGCTTAAGGTCAGGCGAGCAGTACTTC. It translates to CASSLRSGEQYF.

This clone was seen a few times. CDR3 in DNA: TGTGCCAGCAGTCCCTTAGGAGCCTTCGCGTTCTTC. Protein: CASSPLGAFAFF. The V and J genes are TRBV27 and TRBJ2-1; D unclear. The CDR3 extends over 12 amino acids. Trimming removed 5 bases at V and 15 bases at J, with 17 bases between. Looked up from germline, CDR1 is MNHEY and CDR2 is SMNVEV (reference sequence).

The chain recombines TRBV6-1 with TRBJ2-1; 8 bases fit TRBD2. This CDR3 contains 15 residues. Germline CDR1 MNHNS, CDR2 SASEGT. J lost 8 bases, V lost 4 bases, and 10 bases had no gene match. The CDR3 bases are TGTGCCAGCAGTGCCAGGGAAGGACTAGCCCATGAGCAGTTCTTC. Encoded protein: CASSAREGLAHEQFF.

The chain carries TRBV7-9 and TRBJ1-5; D is undetermined. Trimming shortened V by 5 bases and J by 5 bases, and 10 bases separated the two germline ends. The CDR3 sequence is 13 residues long. Germline CDR1 is SEHNR and CDR2 is FQNEAQ (reference sequence). The CDR3 here is CASSPGGDQPQHF. The CDR3 DNA is TGTGCCAGCAGCCCAGGAGGTGATCAGCCCCAGCATTTT.

This clone came up a few times. The chain links TRBV11-3 to TRBJ1-1; D unclear. The CDR3 sequence is 13 residues long. The germline V and J ends were trimmed by 5 bases and 0 bases, with 7 bases remaining between them. The germline V gene encodes CDR1 SGHNT and CDR2 YENEEA. CDR3 sequence: CASSRELNTEAFF. For the CDR3, the DNA is TGTGCCAGCAGCAGGGAATTGAACACTGAAGCTTTCTTT.

The chain recombines TRBV11-2 with TRBJ2-1; the match to TRBD1 covers 8 bases. The CDR3 sequence is 14 residues long. Germline V lookup: CDR1 SGHAT, CDR2 FQNNGV. V shed 3 bases and J 4 bases; nucleotides not matched to a gene: 2. The CDR3 region is CASSLRQGYNEQFF. As DNA, the CDR3 is TGTGCCAGCAGCTTGAGACAGGGGTACAATGAGCAGTTCTTC. The entire variable domain, with the rest obtained from reference TRBV11-2 and TRBJ2-1, is as follows: EAGVAQSPRYKIIEKRQSVAFWCNPISGHATLYWYQQILGQGPKLLIQFQNNGVVDDSQLPKDRFSAERLKGVDSTLKIQPAKLEDSAVYLCASSLRQGYNEQFFGPGTRLTVL.

This chain connects TRBV9 to TRBJ2-5; TRBD1 matches 7 bases. V shed 4 bases, J shed 3 bases, and the junction held 6 bases outside the gene matches. There are 14 residues in the CDR3. The germline gives CDR1 SGDLS, CDR2 YYNGEE. The CDR3 here is CASSPGQQKETQYF. The CDR3 nucleotides read TGTGCCAGCAGCCCGGGACAGCAAAAAGAGACCCAGTACTTC.

This rearrangement joins TRBV2 to TRBJ1-6; the D is unclear. The V gene's germline CDR1 is SNHLY and CDR2 FYNNEI. V dropped 3 bases and J dropped 13 bases, with 19 bases sitting between them. The CDR3 loop spans 15 amino acids. The DNA of the CDR3 is TGTGCCAGCAGTGACTTAGGCAGTTCAATCTCCCCCCTCCACTTT. This sequence encodes CASSDLGSSISPLHF.